These 15 T cell receptor beta chains came from one sample sequenced in a study of beta chain features in type 1 diabetes. Whole-study findings and limits: Significant though moderate, a shortening of TCRB CDR3s appeared in all four CD4+ subsets of Type 1 diabetes patients.

Reverse transcribing all isolated RNA meant expressed TCRB transcripts were sequenced. TCRdb keeps only in-frame clones here, not all; method: immunoSEQ multiplex PCR. The top ten clones hold about 0.016% of a sample with around 310,000 clones, roughly 13% of them seen once. The antigens for these receptors are not known. Sequencing was carried out using naive CD4+ T cells from blood. These receptors were taken from a woman between 18 and 30 years old with type 1 diabetes.

This clone was observed a handful of times. The CDR3 reads CATVAGGTDTQYF. CDR3 in DNA: TGTGCCACCGTAGCGGGGGGCACAGATACGCAGTATTTT. The chain is built from TRBV28 and TRBJ2-3, with 9 bases fitting TRBD2. CDR1 MDHEN and CDR2 SYDVKM come from the germline V gene. After removal of 10 bases from V and 1 base from J, the junction contained 3 bases not matched to a gene. CDR3 length: 13 residues.

The chain links TRBV7-2 to TRBJ2-3, with D perhaps TRBD2 (6 bases). The CDR3 covers 15 residues. V lost 6 bases and J lost 0, with 13 bases in between. Germline V gene lookup returns CDR1 SGHTA and CDR2 FQGNSA. The chain's CDR3 is CASRSPGLSTDTQYF. The CDR3, as DNA: TGTGCCAGCAGATCACCGGGACTGAGCACAGATACGCAGTATTTT. Variable domain in full (rest from reference TRBV7-2 and TRBJ2-3): GAGVSQSPSNKVTEKGKDVELRCDPISGHTALYWYRQSLGQGLEFLIYFQGNSAPDKSGLPSDRFSAERTGGSVSTLTIQRTQQEDSAVYLCASRSPGLSTDTQYFGPGTRLTVL.

This clone was counted a few times. This specimen includes other DNA sequences encoding the same CDR3. This rearrangement joins TRBV11-1 to TRBJ1-2; perhaps TRBD1 as D (5 bases). This CDR3 spans 11 amino acids. Germline V lookup: CDR1 SGHAT, CDR2 FQDESV (reference sequence). Trimming removed 5 bases from V and 7 bases from J, with 8 bases in between. Here the CDR3 reads CASSRGGGYTF. CDR3 DNA sequence: TGTGCCAGCAGCCGCGGGGGTGGCTACACCTTC.

V is TRBV5-6 and J is TRBJ2-7; the match to TRBD2 covers 12 bases. The V gene end was trimmed by 4 bases and the J gene end by 5 bases; junction bases not matched to a gene: 13. The germline gives CDR1 SGHDT, CDR2 YYEEEE. CDR3 length: 17 amino acids. CDR3 in amino acids: CASSPRTSGTRLDEQYV. In nucleotides, the CDR3 is TGTGCCAGCAGCCCCCGGACTAGCGGGACCAGACTCGACGAGCAGTACGTC.

The V and J genes are TRBV11-2 and TRBJ2-5, with 8 bases aligning to TRBD1. The J segment lost 4 bases and the V segment lost 5 bases, leaving 3 bases of the junction unmatched. The CDR3 totals 13 residues. In germline, CDR1 is SGHAT, CDR2 FQNNGV. CDR3 sequence (DNA): TGTGCCAGCAGCACTGGACAGGGAGAGACCCAGTACTTC. Its protein product is CASSTGQGETQYF.

The rearrangement joins TRBV9 to TRBJ1-3; 8 bases align to TRBD1. The length of the CDR3 is 18 residues. The V gene's germline CDR1 is SGDLS and CDR2 YYNGEE. V was pared by 4 bases and J by 0 bases, with 12 bases of the junction left unmatched. In DNA, the CDR3 is TGTGCCAGCAGCTCGAGGGGCCAGGGGGCGAGCTCTGGAAACACCATATATTTT. Protein product: CASSSRGQGASSGNTIYF.

A few counts support this clone. V usage is TRBV15 and J usage is TRBJ2-2, with D maybe TRBD1 (5 bases). From germline, CDR1 is LNHNV and CDR2 YYDKDF (reference sequence). The CDR3 is 13 amino acids. Between the trimmed V and J ends, which lost 3 bases and 5 bases, there was a span of 7 bases. The CDR3 coding sequence is TGTGCCACCAGCAGTACAGGTACCGGGGAGCTGTTTTTT. It specifies CATSSTGTGELFF. Full variable domain (remainder filled in from reference TRBV15 and TRBJ2-2): DAMVIQNPRYQVTQFGKPVTLSCSQTLNHNVMYWYQQKSSQAPKLLFHYYDKDFNNEADTPDNFQSRRPNTSFCFLDIRSPGLGDTAMYLCATSSTGTGELFFGEGSRLTVL.

This clone was counted only a few times. The chain uses TRBV19 and TRBJ2-1; 7 nucleotides agree with TRBD2. The ends lost 5 bases at V and 0 bases at J; junction bases unmatched: 7. The germline V gene encodes CDR1 LNHDA and CDR2 SQIVND (reference sequence). The CDR3 is made up of 16 amino acids. The CDR3 nucleotides are TGTGCCAGTAGTGGGTTTCTAGCGGCCTCCTACAATGAGCAGTTCTTC. Amino acid sequence: CASSGFLAASYNEQFF.

The chain carries TRBV6-6 and TRBJ2-1; maybe TRBD1 (6 bases). The V end lost 7 bases, the J end lost 8 bases, and 9 bases lay between the germline ends. Germline CDR1 reads MNHNY; CDR2 reads SVGAGI (reference sequence). The CDR3 is 11 amino acids. In nucleotides, the CDR3 is TGTGCCAGCACCAAGGGGGATGAGCAGTTCTTC. The encoded protein is CASTKGDEQFF.

This clone turned up a few times. V usage is TRBV30 and J usage is TRBJ1-2, with a possible D match to TRBD1 (6 bases). The ends were cut back, 4 bases at V and 7 bases at J, with 16 bases in the middle. Germline V gene data show CDR1 as GTSNPN and CDR2 as SVGIG (reference sequence). CDR3 size: 13 residues. CDR3 region: CAWISARGGGYTF. The CDR3 DNA is TGTGCCTGGATAAGTGCCAGGGGCGGTGGCTACACCTTC.

This chain uses TRBV19 with TRBJ2-1, with D possibly matching TRBD1 (6 bases). There are 12 residues in the CDR3. Germline V gives CDR1 LNHDA, CDR2 SQIVND (reference sequence). V shed 8 bases and J shed 9 bases, with 14 bases lying between them. CDR3 loop: CASSSGVFEQFF. CDR3 coding DNA: TGTGCCAGTTCCTCAGGGGTTTTTGAGCAGTTCTTC.

This clone came up a few times. V is TRBV7-2 and J is TRBJ2-3, with 7 bases fitting TRBD2. The CDR3 extends over 16 amino acids. V shed 0 bases and J 2 bases; nucleotides not matched to a gene: 5. Germline CDR1 SGHTA, CDR2 FQGNSA. CDR3 protein: CASSLAGGVVTDTQYF. The CDR3 DNA sequence: TGTGCCAGCAGCTTAGCGGGAGGGGTCGTCACAGATACGCAGTATTTT.

The chain recombines TRBV7-9 with TRBJ2-1, with D possibly TRBD1 on 6 matching bases. V lost 2 bases, J lost 0 bases, and 11 bases lay in between. This CDR3 has 16 amino acids. CDR1 and CDR2 (germline): SEHNR, FQNEAQ (reference sequence). In DNA, the CDR3 is TGTGCCAGCAGCTTACAGGGGTCGGGCTCCTACAATGAGCAGTTCTTC. This encodes CASSLQGSGSYNEQFF.

This clone was seen a handful of times. This chain connects TRBV19 to TRBJ1-5; D possibly corresponds to TRBD1 (5 bases). CDR3 size: 18 residues. Trimming pared 3 bases from V and 0 bases from J, leaving 18 bases between. Looked up from germline, CDR1 is LNHDA and CDR2 is SQIVND (reference sequence). The DNA of the CDR3 is TGTGCCAGTAGTATTGGGGCGAGCAGGGATTATAGCAATCAGCCCCAGCATTTT. Protein: CASSIGASRDYSNQPQHF.

This clone was recorded a few times. The V and J genes are TRBV4-3 and TRBJ2-1; no reliable D call. The CDR3 contains 13 residues. Per germline, CDR1 LGHNA and CDR2 YSLEER. Trimming removed 0 bases from V and 6 bases from J, with 6 bases in between. The CDR3 coding sequence is TGCGCCAGCAGCCAAGAAATGGCCAATGAGCAGTTCTTC. Protein product: CASSQEMANEQFF.